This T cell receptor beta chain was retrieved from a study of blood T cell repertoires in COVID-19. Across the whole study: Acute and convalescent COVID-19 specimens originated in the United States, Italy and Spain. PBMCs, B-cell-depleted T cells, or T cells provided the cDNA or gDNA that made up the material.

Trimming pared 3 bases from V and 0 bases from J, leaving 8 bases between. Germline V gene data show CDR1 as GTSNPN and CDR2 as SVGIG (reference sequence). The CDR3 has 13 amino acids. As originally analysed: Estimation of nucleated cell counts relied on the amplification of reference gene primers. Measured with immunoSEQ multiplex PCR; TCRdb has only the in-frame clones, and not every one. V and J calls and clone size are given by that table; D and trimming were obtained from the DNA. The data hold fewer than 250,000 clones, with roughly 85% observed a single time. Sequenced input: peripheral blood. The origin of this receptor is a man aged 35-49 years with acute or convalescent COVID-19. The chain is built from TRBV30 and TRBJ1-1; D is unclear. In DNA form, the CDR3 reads TGTGCCTGGAGGGCAGGAATGAACACTGAAGCTTTCTTT. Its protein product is CAWRAGMNTEAFF.